The 28 T cell receptor beta chains listed next were all sequenced from one sample in a study of T-cell memory formation after mild COVID-19. Each CDR3 protein is one row after TCRdb ran MiXCR on the 5' RACE reads. The sample shows roughly 150,000 distinct CDR3 sequences, 10% to 15% of them seen only once. Sequenced input: PBMCs or a T cell subset sorted from them (not recorded which). These receptors were obtained from a man younger than 35 who had mild COVID-19 (a few samples of this study predate the infection). Cell type and time point are not known.

This clonotype was counted ten times or more. The chain links TRBV10-3 to TRBJ2-2, with no clear D. This CDR3 is 14 amino acids long. Deletions cut 4 bases from V and 1 base from J, with 7 bases between. Looked up from germline, CDR1 is ENHRY and CDR2 is SYGVKD. The CDR3 here is CAISGLGNTGELFF. For the CDR3, the DNA is TGTGCCATCAGTGGCTTGGGGAACACCGGGGAGCTGTTTTTT.

This clonotype was detected many times. The gene calls are TRBV6-6 and TRBJ2-5; a weak D match, TRBD2 (6 bases). CDR1 MNHNY and CDR2 SVGAGI come from the germline V gene (reference sequence). This CDR3 is 14 amino acids long. Trimming pared 5 bases from V and 1 base from J, leaving 11 bases between. The CDR3 loop reads CASSPDGGQETQYF. The DNA for the CDR3 is TGTGCCAGCAGTCCCGACGGGGGCCAAGAGACCCAGTACTTC.

The chain joins TRBV6-5 to TRBJ1-2; TRBD1 aligns across 7 bases. The junction had 2 bases not matched to a gene; V was cut back by 5 bases and J by 8 bases. CDR1 is MNHEY and CDR2 is SVGAGI in the germline V gene. CDR3 length equals 11 residues. The CDR3 sequence is CASSNRGGYTF. DNA of the CDR3: TGTGCCAGCAGTAACAGGGGCGGCTACACCTTC.

The CDR3 loop reads CASGRVRNTQYF. The CDR3 DNA reads TGTGCCAGCGGTAGGGTGCGAAATACGCAGTATTTT. The chain recombines TRBV7-2 with TRBJ2-3, with D unclear. Trimming removed 8 bases at V and 7 bases at J, with 13 bases between. The CDR3 sequence is 12 residues long. Germline CDR1 is SGHTA and CDR2 is FQGNSA.

The V gene is TRBV28, the J gene TRBJ2-5, with unresolved D. With 7 bases removed from V and 6 bases from J, the gap between germline ends came to 12 bases. This CDR3 is 12 amino acids long. Germline V gene data show CDR1 as MDHEN and CDR2 as SYDVKM. The CDR3 loop reads CASMERRKTQYF. As DNA, the CDR3 is TGTGCCAGCATGGAACGACGGAAGACCCAGTACTTC.

This clonotype was seen more than once but under ten times. CDR3 sequence: CASSPQGQGSNEQYF. The CDR3 DNA reads as TGTGCCAGCTCACCCCAGGGACAGGGTAGCAACGAGCAGTACTTC. The chain employs TRBV18 and TRBJ2-7; 9 nucleotides match TRBD1. The ends lost 3 bases at V and 5 bases at J; junction bases unmatched: 8. Germline V gene lookup returns CDR1 KGHSH and CDR2 LQKENI. The CDR3 has 15 residues.

The table lists this clonotype with a few counts. This chain uses TRBV7-8 with TRBJ2-5; 9 bases align to TRBD1. The germline V gene encodes CDR1 SGHVS and CDR2 FQNEAQ. Trimming removed 5 bases from V and 5 bases from J; junction bases left unmatched: 9. The CDR3 sequence is 15 residues long. The CDR3 loop is CASSQPDRGRETQYF. The CDR3 DNA is TGTGCCAGCAGCCAACCTGACAGGGGGAGGGAGACCCAGTACTTC. Full variable domain (remainder filled in from reference TRBV7-8 and TRBJ2-5): GAGVSQSPRYKVAKRGQDVALRCDPISGHVSLFWYQQALGQGPEFLTYFQNEAQLDKSGLPSDRFFAERPEGSVSTLKIQRTQQEDSAVYLCASSQPDRGRETQYFGPGTRLLVL.

V is TRBV7-3 and J is TRBJ2-2; 8 bases map to TRBD1. The CDR3 has 14 residues. Trimming removed 6 bases from V and 5 bases from J; junction bases left unmatched: 5. CDR1 is SGHTA, CDR2 FQGTGA, per germline. The CDR3 sequence is CASSWTGITGELFF. CDR3 DNA: TGTGCCAGCAGTTGGACAGGGATTACCGGGGAGCTGTTTTTT.

The chain recombines TRBV7-9 with TRBJ1-2; D is unclear. Germline V gives CDR1 SEHNR, CDR2 FQNEAQ (reference sequence). V lost 4 bases, J lost 8 bases, and 14 bases lay in between. This CDR3 contains 13 residues. The CDR3 loop reads CASSWEGIDGYTF. CDR3 coding DNA: TGTGCCAGCAGCTGGGAGGGAATCGACGGCTACACCTTC.

This clonotype was seen only a few times. This sequence joins TRBV4-1 and TRBJ1-1; D is undetermined. Germline V gene sequence: CDR1 MGHRA, CDR2 YSYEKL. V gave up 0 bases and J gave up 5 bases, with 10 bases separating them. This CDR3 is 14 amino acids long. CDR3 sequence reads: CASSQETGWTEAFF. CDR3 nucleotides: TGCGCCAGCAGCCAAGAAACGGGCTGGACTGAAGCTTTCTTT.

This sequence joins TRBV18 and TRBJ1-2; 9 bases align to TRBD1. V shed 4 bases, J shed 6 bases, and the junction held 12 bases outside the gene matches. Per germline, CDR1 KGHSH and CDR2 LQKENI. The CDR3 consists of 16 residues. The CDR3: CASSLGTGSYIHGYTF. In DNA, the CDR3 is TGTGCCAGCTCACTCGGGACAGGGTCGTATATTCATGGCTACACCTTC.

This clonotype occurred a few times. The rearrangement uses TRBV5-1 and TRBJ2-2, with D maybe TRBD2 (6 bases). The CDR3 spans 16 residues. Trimming took 5 bases from V and 2 from J, leaving 16 bases between them. CDR1 and CDR2 from the germline V gene are SGHRS and YFSETQ. Here the CDR3 DNA reads TGCGCCAGCAGTGCCGTAAGGGACTCCAACACCGGGGAGCTGTTTTTT. The encoded protein is CASSAVRDSNTGELFF.

The table lists this clonotype with a few counts. V is TRBV5-1 and J is TRBJ2-5; the match to TRBD1 covers 11 bases. V gave up 4 bases and J gave up 4 bases; unmatched junction bases: 3. Germline CDR1 is SGHRS and CDR2 is YFSETQ. This CDR3 has 14 amino acids. CDR3 loop: CASSAGTGGETQYF. The CDR3 bases are TGCGCCAGCAGCGCCGGGACAGGGGGAGAGACCCAGTACTTC.

This clonotype was seen more than once but under ten times. The chain employs TRBV5-1 and TRBJ1-4, with 7 bases matching TRBD1. V dropped 1 base and J dropped 3; count of bases not matched to a gene: 15. CDR1 and CDR2 from the germline V gene are SGHRS and YFSETQ. This CDR3 has 19 residues. The CDR3 protein is CASSLPGQAGTASNEKLFF. The CDR3 DNA reads as TGCGCCAGCAGCTTGCCTGGACAGGCGGGAACGGCATCTAATGAAAAACTGTTTTTT.

This clonotype occurred a few times. The chain joins TRBV6-1 to TRBJ1-1; possible D gene TRBD1, 5 bases. With 8 bases removed from V and 5 bases from J, the gap between germline ends came to 18 bases. The CDR3 consists of 14 residues. Germline V lookup: CDR1 MNHNS, CDR2 SASEGT. The CDR3 DNA sequence: TGTGCCAGCCACTTCCCTAGGGGAAGAACTGAAGCTTTCTTT. Amino acids: CASHFPRGRTEAFF.

The chain links TRBV5-1 to TRBJ2-5; D not certain. CDR3 length: 15 residues. CDR1 and CDR2 (germline): SGHRS, YFSETQ. V lost 0 bases to trimming and J lost 4 bases, with 13 bases between them. This CDR3 is CASSLVRTLGETQYF. For the CDR3, the DNA is TGCGCCAGCAGCTTGGTACGAACCCTGGGAGAGACCCAGTACTTC.

Only a few counts were recorded for this clonotype. The chain employs TRBV29-1 and TRBJ1-1; TRBD1 is a possible D gene (5 bases). In germline, CDR1 is SQVTM, CDR2 ANQGSEA. This CDR3 contains 12 residues. Trimming removed 4 bases at V and 1 base at J, with 7 bases between. CDR3 nucleotides: TGCAGCGTTGGGACACCGAACACTGAAGCTTTCTTT. This translates into CSVGTPNTEAFF.

This clonotype showed up many times. CDR3 sequence reads: CASSLSGGKFF. The CDR3 DNA reads as TGTGCCAGCAGCTTATCAGGGGGAAAGTTCTTC. The chain couples TRBV7-2 to TRBJ2-1, with 7 positions matching TRBD1. Looked up from germline, CDR1 is SGHTA and CDR2 is FQGNSA. The CDR3 runs 11 residues. V gave up 2 bases and J gave up 14 bases; unmatched junction bases: 3.

The rearrangement joins TRBV11-2 to TRBJ2-7, with D perhaps given as TRBD1 or TRBD2 (5 bases each). CDR3 length equals 15 residues. CDR1 is SGHAT, CDR2 FQNNGV, per germline. Trimming removed 5 bases from V and 3 bases from J, with 17 bases in between. The CDR3 loop reads CASSASRVSSYEQYV. In DNA form, the CDR3 reads TGTGCCAGCAGCGCTAGCAGGGTAAGCAGCTACGAGCAGTACGTC.

This chain links TRBV5-5 with TRBJ1-5, with unresolved D. Germline lookup yields CDR1 SGHKS and CDR2 YYEKEE (reference sequence). V gave up 7 bases and J gave up 6 bases, with 14 bases separating them. This CDR3 contains 13 residues. In DNA, the CDR3 is TGTGCCAGCGGGCTCGCTGTGGGTCAGCCCCAGCATTTT. Its protein product is CASGLAVGQPQHF.

This clonotype was seen a few times. This rearrangement joins TRBV5-1 to TRBJ1-2, with 7 bases lining up with TRBD1. J was trimmed by 8 bases and V by 0 bases; bases with no gene match: 4. This CDR3 is 13 amino acids long. The germline V gene has CDR1 SGHRS and CDR2 YFSETQ. DNA for the CDR3: TGCGCCAGCAGCTTGGAGGGGGCAAACGGCTACACCTTC. Translating gives CASSLEGANGYTF. Full variable domain (rest looked up from reference TRBV5-1 and TRBJ1-2): KAGVTQTPRYLIKTRGQQVTLSCSPISGHRSVSWYQQTPGQGLQFLFEYFSETQRNKGNFPGRFSGRQFSNSRSEMNVSTLELGDSALYLCASSLEGANGYTFGSGTRLTVV.

A few counts support this clonotype. This sequence joins TRBV9 and TRBJ1-1, with D unresolved. The V and J ends lost 0 bases and 1 base respectively, with 7 bases between them. The germline V gene encodes CDR1 SGDLS and CDR2 YYNGEE. The CDR3 runs to 14 residues. The CDR3, as DNA: TGTGCCAGCAGCGTAGTGCCCGCGAACACTGAAGCTTTCTTT. This codes for CASSVVPANTEAFF.

J is TRBJ2-4 and V is TRBV9; 8 nucleotides line up with TRBD1. The CDR3 has 18 residues. V was pared by 0 bases and J by 3 bases, with 11 bases of the junction left unmatched. Germline lookup yields CDR1 SGDLS and CDR2 YYNGEE. CDR3 in amino acids: CASSVDFDRGRGKNIQYF. As DNA, the CDR3 is TGTGCCAGCAGCGTAGATTTCGACAGGGGCCGGGGCAAAAACATTCAGTACTTC.

The chain uses TRBV3-1 and TRBJ1-1, with TRBD1 identical over 7 bases. From germline, CDR1 is LGHDT and CDR2 YNNKEL (reference sequence). The trim removed 3 bases at V and 4 bases at J, leaving 5 bases unmatched. This CDR3 comprises 14 residues. DNA for the CDR3: TGTGCCAGCAGCCAGAGGGACAGAACCACTGAAGCTTTCTTT. Amino acid sequence: CASSQRDRTTEAFF.

The rearrangement joins TRBV29-1 to TRBJ2-7; D unclear. Germline CDR1 and CDR2: SQVTM and ANQGSEA. V was trimmed by 1 base and J by 0 bases, leaving 7 bases between them. This CDR3 spans 13 amino acids. CDR3 loop: CSVEGGVSYEQYF. As DNA, the CDR3 is TGCAGCGTTGAAGGTGGGGTCTCCTACGAGCAGTACTTC.

The V call is TRBV20-1, the J call TRBJ2-1, with TRBD1 matching 9 bases. Per germline, CDR1 DFQATT and CDR2 SNEGSKA (reference sequence). The CDR3 is 15 residues long. CDR3 coding DNA: TGCAGCCTCCGGGAGGAGGACAGGGGTTACGATGAGCAGTTCTTC. Translation: CSLREEDRGYDEQFF.

This clonotype was detected many times. The chain is built from TRBV7-2 and TRBJ1-4; unclear D gene. The CDR3 contains 12 residues. With 5 bases removed from V and 3 bases from J, the gap between germline ends came to 4 bases. Germline V CDR1 and CDR2: SGHTA, FQGNSA. CDR3 protein: CASSHANEKLFF. Here the CDR3 DNA reads TGTGCCAGCAGCCACGCTAATGAAAAACTGTTTTTT.

This clonotype occurred a few times. The chain carries TRBV5-1 and TRBJ2-7, with D possibly matching TRBD2 (6 bases). The length of the CDR3 is 14 residues. Germline assignment: CDR1 SGHRS and CDR2 YFSETQ. V lost 5 bases, J lost 1 base, and 13 bases lay in between. The CDR3 is CASRLGTPSYEQYF. The CDR3 nucleotides read TGCGCCAGCAGGCTTGGGACTCCGTCCTACGAGCAGTACTTC.